The 7 T cell receptor beta chains presented below share a single source sample, sequenced in a study of T cells in Graves' hyperthyroidism and ophthalmopathy. There were TCR beta CDR3 regions amplified from RNA transcripts. Using the HTBI primer set, a first-round RT-PCR was run on the TCR CDR3. MiXCR, run by TCRdb on the multiplex PCR reads, gives a single entry per CDR3 protein. The profile shows 300,000 to 350,000 distinct CDR3 sequences, roughly 15% of them singletons. The material sequenced was blood. These receptors all stem from a young man with Graves' hyperthyroidism.

This clonotype came up many times. This rearrangement joins TRBV20-1 to TRBJ1-1; TRBD1 aligns across 11 bases. The CDR3 contains 15 residues. V shed 2 bases and J 4 bases; nucleotides not matched to a gene: 6. Germline CDR1 is DFQATT and CDR2 is SNEGSKA (reference sequence). CDR3 in amino acids: CSARHRDRGSTEAFF. DNA for the CDR3: TGCAGTGCTAGACACCGGGACAGGGGGAGCACTGAAGCTTTCTTT.

There are many counts of this clonotype. The J gene is TRBJ2-5, the V gene TRBV7-2; a possible D gene is TRBD1 (5 bases). Germline CDR1 reads SGHTA; CDR2 reads FQGNSA. This CDR3 has 16 residues. Trimming removed 0 bases from V and 10 bases from J, with 21 bases in between. CDR3 sequence (DNA): TGTGCCAGCAGCTTAGCGGGGCCCCCTCCCTTTTGGGGCCAGTACTTC. Amino acids: CASSLAGPPPFWGQYF.

This clonotype came up a few times. The chain joins TRBV10-3 to TRBJ2-3; 8 nucleotides agree with TRBD1. V lost 6 bases, J lost 2 bases, and 10 bases stayed unmatched. Germline V gene sequence: CDR1 ENHRY, CDR2 SYGVKD. CDR3 length: 16 residues. The CDR3 sequence: CAISQYGQGSTDTQYF. CDR3 bases: TGTGCCATCAGCCAGTACGGACAGGGATCCACAGATACGCAGTATTTT.

This clonotype has ten or more counts. The V call is TRBV12-3 or TRBV12-4, the J call TRBJ2-5; 8 positions match TRBD1. V lost 6 bases and J lost 5; bases outside the gene matches: 5. The CDR3 is made up of 13 amino acids. The CDR3 is CASSQGASETQYF. The CDR3 DNA follows: TGTGCCAGCAGCCAGGGGGCAAGTGAGACCCAGTACTTC.

V is TRBV6-4 and J is TRBJ1-5, with D perhaps TRBD1 (6 bases). CDR1 and CDR2 from the germline V gene are MRHNA and SNTAGT. V gave up 0 bases and J gave up 4 bases, with 25 bases separating them. CDR3 length: 20 residues. The CDR3 here is CASSDSAGHPVTFTNQPQHF. CDR3 in DNA: TGTGCCAGCAGTGACTCGGCGGGACATCCAGTTACCTTTACTAATCAGCCCCAGCATTTT.

As regards this clonotype: A single base separates this from a much larger clone, so it may be a read error. J is TRBJ2-5 and V is TRBV20-1, with 9 bases identical to TRBD2. The CDR3 covers 14 residues. Germline CDR1 is DFQATT and CDR2 is SNEGSKA (reference sequence). CDR3 protein: CSARLTSGQETLYF. For the CDR3, the DNA is TGCAGTGCTAGATTAACTAGCGGGCAAGAGACCCTGTACTTC.

This clonotype was seen a handful of times. This rearrangement joins TRBV5-1 to TRBJ1-2, with D unclear. Germline loops: CDR1 SGHRS, CDR2 YFSETQ. Trimming shortened V by 0 bases and J by 7 bases, and 10 bases separated the two germline ends. The CDR3 is made up of 13 amino acids. The CDR3 nucleotides are TGCGCCAGCAGCTTGGGTGGGCGCGGTGGCTACACCTTC. It translates to CASSLGGRGGYTF.